This TCR beta chain emerged from a study of blood T cell repertoires in COVID-19. J was trimmed by 2 bases and V by 6 bases; bases with no gene match: 6. Per germline, CDR1 SNHLY and CDR2 FYNNEI. The CDR3 is made up of 14 amino acids. Sequencing used immunoSEQ multiplex PCR; TCRdb keeps in-frame clones, though not all of them. Of about 300,000 clones detected, approximately 90% appear once; the ten largest clones hold about 4.2%. This clonotype originated in a young man who had recovered from COVID-19. The gene calls are TRBV2 and TRBJ2-5; 7 bases match TRBD1. Input material: PBMCs or T cells enriched from blood (not recorded which). For the CDR3, the DNA is TGTGCCAGCAGGGGCTGGGGACAGCAAGAGACCCAGTACTTC. Translated, it gives CASRGWGQQETQYF.